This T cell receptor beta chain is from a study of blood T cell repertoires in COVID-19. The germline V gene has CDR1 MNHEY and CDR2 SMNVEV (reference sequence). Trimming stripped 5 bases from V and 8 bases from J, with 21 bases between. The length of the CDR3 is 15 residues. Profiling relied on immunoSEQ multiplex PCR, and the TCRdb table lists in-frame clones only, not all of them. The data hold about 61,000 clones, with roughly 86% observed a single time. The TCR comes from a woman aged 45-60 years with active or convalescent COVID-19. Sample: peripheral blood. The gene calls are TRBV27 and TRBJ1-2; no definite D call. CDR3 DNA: TGTGCCAGCAGTCCCTCAGACCCTACAGCAAGGGGCTACACCTTC. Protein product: CASSPSDPTARGYTF.